Following are 3 T cell receptor beta chains from one sample sequenced in a study of CD8+ T cells in alopecia areata (dated by TCRdb to 2017 to 2018). Library method: the immunoSEQ multiplex PCR assay. To provide template for TCR sequencing, every sample had RNA extracted and reverse transcribed into cDNA. Not all clones reach the TCRdb copy of this immuneACCESS table, which keeps in-frame sequences only. Checked studies attribute under half of the gap to unresolved V genes and leave the rest unexplained. For this sample there are about 190,000 clones; over 60% appear just once. The top ten clonotypes cover roughly 4.2% of the sample. The sample's time point label, in plain terms: more than three weeks on oral tofacitinib. This sample's treatment or condition label indicates: oral pan-JAK inhibitor, 5-10 mg twice daily. Material: CD4+ T cells sorted from blood, obtained at week 4, from a patient treated with tofacitinib. These receptors came from a human donor with alopecia areata.

With regard to this clone: This sample includes further DNA sequences coding for the same CDR3. The J gene is TRBJ2-7, the V gene TRBV30, with D uncertain. Trimming stripped 1 base from V and 6 bases from J, with 7 bases between. The CDR3 has 11 residues. Germline V CDR1 and CDR2: GTSNPN, SVGIG (reference sequence). The CDR3 region is CAWSGSREQYF. DNA of the CDR3: TGTGCCTGGAGTGGGTCCCGCGAGCAGTACTTC.

The rearrangement uses TRBV2 and TRBJ2-5; 10 bases are shared with TRBD1. The V gene end was trimmed by 4 bases and the J gene end by 5 bases; junction bases not matched to a gene: 7. Germline V lookup: CDR1 SNHLY, CDR2 FYNNEI. CDR3 length: 15 residues. CDR3 in DNA: TGTGCCAGCAGTGGAGGGACAGGGGTGTGGGAGACCCAGTACTTC. Translating it yields CASSGGTGVWETQYF.

In this sample, this clone turned up once. This chain joins TRBV10-3 and TRBJ2-5; the D gene is possibly TRBD1 (5 bases). From germline, CDR1 is ENHRY and CDR2 SYGVKD. The CDR3 sequence is 13 residues long. Trimming stripped 9 bases from V and 1 base from J, with 12 bases between. The CDR3 here is CAIRGPSQETQYF. CDR3 sequence (DNA): TGTGCCATTAGGGGCCCATCCCAAGAGACCCAGTACTTC.